This TCR beta chain was identified during a study of blood T cell repertoires in COVID-19. Background on the study: The United States, Italy and Spain were the sources of the acute and convalescent COVID-19 samples.

Seattle's enrolled individuals joined amid active infection and were then monitored longitudinally. Original handling: Reference gene primer amplification in the assay estimated nucleated cell counts. Profiled with immunoSEQ multiplex PCR; TCRdb holds only in-frame clones, not every one. V, J and clone size were drawn from that table, and D and trimming were deduced from the DNA. In the table there are 70,000 to 95,000 clones, about 90% of which are singletons. This receptor was identified in a man between 45 and 60 years old with COVID-19, enrolled during active disease. The sample was peripheral blood.

DNA of the CDR3: TGTGCCAGCAGCCAAATGACAGGACTCCTCCGCTACACCTTC. Translated: CASSQMTGLLRYTF. The rearrangement uses TRBV14 and TRBJ1-2; a possible D gene is TRBD1 (6 bases). Germline loops: CDR1 SGHDN, CDR2 FVKESK. There are 14 residues in the CDR3. V was pared by 2 bases and J by 9 bases, with 16 bases between.